This TCR beta chain was retrieved from a study of blood T cell repertoires in COVID-19. At the level of the study: Samples of COVID-19 (acute and convalescent) were obtained from the United States, Italy and Spain.

Membership in each cohort depended on participant-reported clinical history. Two negative PCRs, clearance, or symptom resolution were required of recovered Cohort 3 donors. In the original processing: Researchers report that nucleated cell counts were estimated from reference gene primer amplification. Measured with immunoSEQ multiplex PCR; TCRdb has only the in-frame clones, and not every one. V, J and clone size were drawn from that table, and D and trimming were deduced from the DNA. The data hold a few hundred thousand clones, with about nine tenths observed a single time. Germline V gives CDR1 LNHDA, CDR2 SQIVND (reference sequence). The CDR3 runs to 16 residues. J was trimmed by 5 bases and V by 3 bases; bases with no gene match: 5.

The rearrangement links TRBV19 to TRBJ2-5; TRBD2 agrees at 14 bases. This clonotype originated in a woman between 55 and 75 years old who had recovered from COVID-19. Sequenced material: PBMCs or T cells enriched from blood (not recorded which). For the CDR3, the DNA is TGTGCCAGTAGTATTCGACTAGCGGGAGGGCTGGAGACCCAGTACTTC. Translating it yields CASSIRLAGGLETQYF.